This record covers a single TCR beta chain. These data come from a study of blood T cell repertoires in COVID-19. Study context: Donors in the United States, Italy and Spain gave samples during acute or convalescent COVID-19. PBMCs, B-cell-depleted T cells, or T cells provided the cDNA or gDNA that made up the material.

Source study methods: Nucleated cell number was recorded as an estimate derived from reference gene primer amplification. Some clones are missing from TCRdb's copy, which holds only in-frame ones; the method was immunoSEQ multiplex PCR. V, J and clone size are those of that table, while D and trimming were read from the DNA. This table holds more than 100,000 clones, over 70% found once. In germline, CDR1 is SEHNR, CDR2 FQNEAQ (reference sequence). V was pared by 2 bases and J by 5 bases, with 6 bases between. The CDR3 covers 12 residues. The gene calls are TRBV7-9 and TRBJ2-5, with D tentatively TRBD2 (6 bases). The source is a human donor in a cohort sampled during active or convalescent COVID-19. Sample: peripheral blood. In DNA form, the CDR3 reads TGTGCCAGCAGCTTACGGGGGGAGACCCAGTACTTC. The encoded protein is CASSLRGETQYF.